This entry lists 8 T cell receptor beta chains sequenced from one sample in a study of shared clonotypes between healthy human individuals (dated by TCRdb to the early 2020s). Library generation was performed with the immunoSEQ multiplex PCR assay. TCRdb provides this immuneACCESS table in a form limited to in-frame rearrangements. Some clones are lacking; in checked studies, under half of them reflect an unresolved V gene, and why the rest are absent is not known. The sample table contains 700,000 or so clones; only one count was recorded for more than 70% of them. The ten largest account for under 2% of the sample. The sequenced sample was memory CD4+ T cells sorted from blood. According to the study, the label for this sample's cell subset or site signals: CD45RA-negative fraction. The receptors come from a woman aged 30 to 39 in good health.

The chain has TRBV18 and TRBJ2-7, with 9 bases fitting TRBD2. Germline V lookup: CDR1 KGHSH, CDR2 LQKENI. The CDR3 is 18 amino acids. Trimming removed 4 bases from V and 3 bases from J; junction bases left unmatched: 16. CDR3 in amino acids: CASSRGQSGTSSGYEQYF. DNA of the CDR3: TGTGCCAGCTCACGAGGCCAGAGCGGGACTAGCTCTGGCTACGAGCAGTACTTC.

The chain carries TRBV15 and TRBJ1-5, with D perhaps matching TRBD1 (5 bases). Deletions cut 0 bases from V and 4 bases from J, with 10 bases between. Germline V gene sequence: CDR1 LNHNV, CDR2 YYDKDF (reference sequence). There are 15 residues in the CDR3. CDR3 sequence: CATSREVGQNQPQHF. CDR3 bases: TGTGCCACCAGCAGAGAGGTGGGGCAGAATCAGCCCCAGCATTTT.

This CDR3 reads CASSWTALNTGELFF. The CDR3 nucleotides read TGTGCCAGCAGCTGGACAGCCCTGAACACCGGGGAGCTGTTTTTT. The V and J genes are TRBV7-6 and TRBJ2-2, with D possibly being TRBD1 (6 bases). CDR1 is SGHVS, CDR2 FNYEAQ, per germline. V lost 4 bases to trimming and J lost 1 base, with 10 bases between them. The CDR3 has 15 residues.

CDR3: CASRWTGGRNEQFF. The DNA for the CDR3 is TGTGCCAGCAGATGGACAGGGGGCCGTAATGAGCAGTTCTTC. The genes are TRBV28 and TRBJ2-1; 11 bases match TRBD1. The J segment lost 7 bases and the V segment lost 6 bases, leaving 5 bases of the junction unmatched. Germline CDR1 reads MDHEN; CDR2 reads SYDVKM. The CDR3 runs 14 residues. Using reference TRBV28 and TRBJ2-1 for the parts outside the CDR3, the full variable domain is DVKVTQSSRYLVKRTGEKVFLECVQDMDHENMFWYRQDPGLGLRLIYFSYDVKMKEKGDIPEGYSVSREKKERFSLILESASTNQTSMYLCASRWTGGRNEQFFGPGTRLTVL.

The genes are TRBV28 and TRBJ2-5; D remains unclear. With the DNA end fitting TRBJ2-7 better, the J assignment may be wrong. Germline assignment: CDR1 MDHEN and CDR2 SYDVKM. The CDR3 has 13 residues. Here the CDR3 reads CAHRGSTTYEQYF. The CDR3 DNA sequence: TGTGCCCATCGTGGATCGACAACCTACGAGCAGTACTTC.

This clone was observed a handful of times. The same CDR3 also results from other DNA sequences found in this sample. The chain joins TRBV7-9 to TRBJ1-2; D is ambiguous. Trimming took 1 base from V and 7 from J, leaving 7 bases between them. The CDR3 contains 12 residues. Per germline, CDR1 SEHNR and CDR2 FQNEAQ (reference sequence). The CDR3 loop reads CASSLEGSGYTF. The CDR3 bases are TGTGCCAGCAGCTTAGAGGGATCTGGCTACACCTTC. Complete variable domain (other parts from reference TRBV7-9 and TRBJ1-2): DTGVSQNPRHKITKRGQNVTFRCDPISEHNRLYWYRQTLGQGPEFLTYFQNEAQLEKSRLLSDRFSAERPKGSFSTLEIQRTEQGDSAMYLCASSLEGSGYTFGSGTRLTVV.

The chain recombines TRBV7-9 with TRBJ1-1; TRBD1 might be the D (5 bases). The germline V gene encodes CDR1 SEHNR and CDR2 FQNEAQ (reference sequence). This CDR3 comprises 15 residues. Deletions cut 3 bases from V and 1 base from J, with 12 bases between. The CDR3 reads CASSLGGIGNTEAFF. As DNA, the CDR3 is TGTGCCAGCAGCTTGGGGGGGATCGGGAACACTGAAGCTTTCTTT.

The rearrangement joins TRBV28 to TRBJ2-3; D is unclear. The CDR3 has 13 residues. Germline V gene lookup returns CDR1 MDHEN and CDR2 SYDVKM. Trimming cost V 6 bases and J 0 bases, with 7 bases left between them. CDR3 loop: CASSQQSTDTQYF. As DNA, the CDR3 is TGTGCCAGCAGCCAACAGAGCACAGATACGCAGTATTTT.